The rows below give T cell receptor beta chains drawn from one sample of a study of neoadjuvant anti-PD-1 for oral cavity cancer. Here immunoSEQ multiplex PCR was the method, and the copy in TCRdb shows in-frame clones only, minus some. The sample records about 81,000 clones, about 80% being singletons. Source: PBMCs, taken before nivolumab (anti-PD-1) treatment. The receptors derive from a person aged 35-79 years with oral cavity squamous cell carcinoma. CDR3s include the opening cysteine and the closing phenylalanine or tryptophan. D genes are given only for firm matches. Part of the rows lack a size; the others show once, few, many or a class for expanded clones.

J: TRBJ2-3; V: TRBV11-3; size: -; D: TRBD2; CDR3: CASSSRSGVAGAGDTQYF; DNA: TGTGCCAGCAGCTCGCGATCAGGAGTAGCGGGAGCGGGAGATACGCAGTATTTT
J: TRBJ1-1; V: TRBV9; size: -; D: -; CDR3: CASSVGGDPNTEAFF; DNA: TGTGCCAGCAGCGTAGGTGGTGACCCGAACACTGAAGCTTTCTTT
J: TRBJ2-3; V: TRBV7-9; size: -; D: TRBD2; CDR3: CASSPLAGGPTDTQYF; DNA: TGTGCCAGCAGCCCACTAGCGGGAGGGCCGACAGATACGCAGTATTTT
J: TRBJ1-2; V: TRBV9; size: -; D: TRBD1; CDR3: CASSVKPGQGYGYTF; DNA: TGTGCCAGCAGCGTAAAACCCGGACAGGGGTATGGCTACACCTTC
J: TRBJ2-5; V: TRBV10-1; size: -; D: -; CDR3: CASSEAGMRPQYF; DNA: TGCGCCAGCAGTGAAGCAGGGATGAGGCCCCAGTACTTC
J: TRBJ1-2; V: TRBV20-1; size: -; D: -; CDR3: CSVGREDGYTF; DNA: TGCAGTGTGGGCAGGGAAGACGGCTACACCTTC
J: TRBJ2-7; V: TRBV9; size: -; D: -; CDR3: CASSVVEGGMGEQYF; DNA: TGTGCCAGCAGCGTAGTGGAGGGCGGAATGGGTGAGCAGTACTTC
J: TRBJ2-7; V: TRBV5-4; size: -; D: -; CDR3: CASSEQDFEQYF; DNA: TGTGCCAGCAGCGAACAGGACTTCGAGCAGTACTTC
J: TRBJ1-4; V: TRBV27; size: -; D: -; CDR3: CASSSSGEKLFF; DNA: TGTGCCAGCAGTTCGTCCGGTGAAAAACTGTTTTTT
J: TRBJ1-5; V: TRBV2; size: -; D: -; CDR3: CASSEGTPTGAQHF; DNA: TGTGCCAGCAGTGAAGGGACACCAACCGGGGCCCAGCATTTT
J: TRBJ1-2; V: TRBV6-1; size: -; D: TRBD1; CDR3: CASSEDQGVGGYTF; DNA: TGTGCCAGCAGTGAAGATCAGGGGGTGGGCGGCTACACCTTC
J: TRBJ2-5; V: TRBV5-5; size: -; D: -; CDR3: CASSLASQETQYF; DNA: TGTGCCAGCAGCTTGGCCAGCCAAGAGACCCAGTACTTC
J: TRBJ2-2; V: TRBV19; size: -; D: TRBD1; CDR3: CASTPGTGNTGELFF; DNA: TGTGCCAGTACCCCCGGGACAGGGAACACCGGGGAGCTGTTTTTT
J: TRBJ2-1; V: TRBV5-1; size: -; D: TRBD1; CDR3: CASSLGWGQGEGYNEQFF; DNA: TGCGCCAGCAGCCTTGGTTGGGGACAGGGAGAGGGGTACAATGAGCAGTTCTTC
J: TRBJ2-3; V: TRBV2; size: -; D: -; CDR3: CASRGLFGDMQYF; DNA: TGTGCCAGCCGGGGATTGTTCGGGGATATGCAGTATTTT
J: TRBJ2-1; V: TRBV10-3; size: -; D: TRBD1; CDR3: CAISGQGAQSYNEQFF; DNA: TGTGCCATCAGCGGACAGGGGGCTCAATCCTACAATGAGCAGTTCTTC
J: TRBJ1-1; V: TRBV30; size: -; D: -; CDR3: CAWSKAFLNTEAFF; DNA: TGTGCCTGGAGTAAGGCTTTCCTGAACACTGAAGCTTTCTTT
J: TRBJ2-3; V: TRBV5-1; size: -; D: TRBD2; CDR3: CASGAVAGTSTDTQYF; DNA: TGCGCCAGCGGGGCGGTAGCGGGGACTAGCACAGATACGCAGTATTTT
J: TRBJ2-7; V: TRBV10-3; size: -; D: -; CDR3: CAISAGIYEQYF; DNA: TGTGCCATCAGTGCGGGAATCTACGAGCAGTACTTC
J: TRBJ1-5; V: TRBV14; size: -; D: -; CDR3: CASSQGGNQPQHF; DNA: TGTGCCAGCAGCCAAGGAGGGAACCAGCCCCAGCATTTT
J: TRBJ2-1; V: TRBV7-2; size: few; D: TRBD2; CDR3: CASSRESGRASYNEQFF; DNA: TGTGCCAGCAGCCGAGAAAGTGGGAGGGCCTCCTACAATGAGCAGTTCTTC
J: TRBJ1-1; V: TRBV6-5; size: -; D: -; CDR3: CASNPLLKNTEAFF; DNA: TGTGCCAGCAACCCCCTCTTGAAGAACACTGAAGCTTTCTTT
J: TRBJ2-1; V: TRBV19; size: -; D: -; CDR3: CASSTGTQTYNEQFF; DNA: TGTGCCAGTAGTACCGGGACCCAGACCTACAATGAGCAGTTCTTC
J: TRBJ2-3; V: TRBV9; size: -; D: TRBD1; CDR3: CASSVGDRGVPTDTQYF; DNA: TGTGCCAGCAGCGTAGGTGACAGGGGTGTACCCACAGATACGCAGTATTTT
J: TRBJ2-3; V: TRBV11-3; size: -; D: TRBD2; CDR3: CASSWTSGRADTQYF; DNA: TGTGCCAGCAGCTGGACTAGCGGGAGGGCAGATACGCAGTATTTT
J: TRBJ2-1; V: TRBV27; size: -; D: TRBD2; CDR3: CASSSQPGLVNNEQFF; DNA: TGTGCCAGCAGTTCCCAACCGGGACTAGTTAACAATGAGCAGTTCTTC
J: TRBJ1-4; V: TRBV2; size: -; D: -; CDR3: CASLLGRWEKLFF; DNA: TGTGCCAGCCTCTTGGGAAGGTGGGAAAAACTGTTTTTT
J: TRBJ1-1; V: TRBV18; size: few; D: -; CDR3: CASSPQQGSPNEAFF; DNA: TGTGCCAGCTCACCACAGCAGGGATCCCCCAATGAAGCTTTCTTT
J: TRBJ2-6; V: TRBV7-9; size: -; D: -; CDR3: CASSLGTGGSGANVLTF; DNA: TGTGCCAGCAGTCTCGGGACTGGGGGCTCTGGGGCCAACGTCCTGACTTTC
J: TRBJ2-2; V: TRBV2; size: few; D: TRBD2; CDR3: CASTRKQGTSAGELFF; DNA: TGTGCCAGCACCCGAAAACAAGGGACTAGTGCCGGGGAGCTGTTTTTT
J: TRBJ1-5; V: TRBV6-5; size: -; D: -; CDR3: CASRKAFSNQPQHF; DNA: TGTGCCAGCAGGAAGGCCTTTAGCAATCAGCCCCAGCATTTT
J: TRBJ1-3; V: TRBV5-5; size: -; D: -; CDR3: CASSLEGHGNTIYF; DNA: TGTGCCAGCAGCTTGGAGGGACACGGAAACACCATATATTTT
J: TRBJ1-2; V: TRBV28; size: -; D: -; CDR3: CASSPGESYGYTF; DNA: TGTGCCAGCAGTCCAGGGGAGTCCTATGGCTACACCTTC
J: TRBJ2-7; V: TRBV27; size: medium-sized; D: -; CDR3: CASSIQGASWEQYF; DNA: TGTGCCAGCAGCATTCAGGGTGCTTCCTGGGAGCAGTACTTC
J: TRBJ2-2; V: TRBV29-1; size: -; D: -; CDR3: CSVIPFTGELFF; DNA: TGCAGCGTCATTCCGTTCACCGGGGAGCTGTTTTTT
J: TRBJ1-1; V: TRBV6-1; size: -; D: -; CDR3: CASSEVRNQNTEAFF; DNA: TGTGCCAGCAGTGAAGTGAGAAACCAGAACACTGAAGCTTTCTTT
J: TRBJ1-1; V: TRBV30; size: -; D: -; CDR3: CAWSKMNTEAFF; DNA: TGTGCCTGGAGTAAGATGAACACTGAAGCTTTCTTT
J: TRBJ2-3; V: TRBV2; size: -; D: TRBD1; CDR3: CASRRPGQGNTQYF; DNA: TGTGCCAGCAGACGGCCGGGACAGGGGAATACGCAGTATTTT
J: TRBJ2-7; V: TRBV5-4; size: once; D: TRBD2; CDR3: CASSSKERGSYEQYF; DNA: TGTGCCAGCAGCTCTAAGGAGCGGGGGTCCTACGAGCAGTACTTC
J: TRBJ1-2; V: TRBV5-6; size: -; D: TRBD1; CDR3: CASSSPGTGSYGYTF; DNA: TGTGCCAGCAGCTCGCCCGGGACAGGATCCTATGGCTACACCTTC
J: TRBJ2-7; V: TRBV6-5; size: -; D: -; CDR3: CAVAPRFSSYEQYF; DNA: TGTGCCGTAGCTCCCAGGTTTAGCTCCTACGAGCAGTACTTC
J: TRBJ1-2; V: TRBV6-5; size: -; D: TRBD1; CDR3: CASSRDRTNYGYTF; DNA: TGTGCCAGCAGTCGGGACAGGACTAACTATGGCTACACCTTC
J: TRBJ1-1; V: TRBV5-6; size: once; D: -; CDR3: CASSLIGGSTEAFF; DNA: TGTGCCAGCAGTTTGATAGGGGGTAGCACTGAAGCTTTCTTT
J: TRBJ1-2; V: TRBV10-3; size: -; D: -; CDR3: CAISDRGTGANYGYTF; DNA: TGTGCCATCAGTGACAGAGGGACGGGAGCTAACTATGGCTACACCTTC
J: TRBJ2-7; V: TRBV29-1; size: -; D: -; CDR3: CSVEDQEGKGREQYF; DNA: TGCAGCGTTGAAGATCAGGAAGGGAAGGGTAGGGAGCAGTACTTC